A single sample is the source of the 14 T cell receptor beta chains below, sequenced in a study of shared clonotypes between healthy human individuals. Method: immunoSEQ multiplex PCR; TCRdb's copy keeps in-frame clones and lacks some. Of under 600,000 clones detected, more than 95% appear once; the ten largest clones hold roughly 0.05%. The sequenced sample consisted of naive CD4+ T cells sorted from blood. Subset given: CD45RA+ positively selected. The receptors originated from a woman aged 25 to 39 in good health.

J is TRBJ2-7 and V is TRBV7-9; D remains unclear. This CDR3 spans 14 amino acids. Germline assignment: CDR1 SEHNR and CDR2 FQNEAQ (reference sequence). Trimming took 1 base from V and 5 from J, leaving 12 bases between them. DNA for the CDR3: TGTGCCAGCAGCTTAGGGTCGGTTGGTAACGAGCAGTACTTC. As protein: CASSLGSVGNEQYF.

In DNA, the CDR3 is TGTGCCAGCAGCTCCCCGGGGGACGGCCGAAGGGCTAACTATGGCTACACCTTC. The encoded protein is CASSSPGDGRRANYGYTF. The rearrangement links TRBV28 to TRBJ1-2, with a weak D call TRBD1 (5 bases). The CDR3 is 18 amino acids. Germline-derived CDR1 and CDR2 are MDHEN and SYDVKM. V was trimmed by 6 bases and J by 0 bases, leaving 23 bases between them.

This rearrangement joins TRBV6-1 to TRBJ1-1; no definite D call. Looked up from germline, CDR1 is MNHNS and CDR2 is SASEGT. V was trimmed by 3 bases and J by 5 bases, leaving 4 bases between them. CDR3 length: 11 amino acids. In DNA form, the CDR3 reads TGTGCCAGCAGTGATCGAACTGAAGCTTTCTTT. Translating it yields CASSDRTEAFF.

DNA for the CDR3: TGTGCCAGCAGTTTGGACGGGGAGGGCAATGGCTACACCTTC. Translation gives CASSLDGEGNGYTF. The rearrangement joins TRBV28 to TRBJ1-2; D not resolved. This CDR3 region has 14 residues. Trimming removed 3 bases from V and 6 bases from J, with 14 bases in between. In germline, CDR1 is MDHEN, CDR2 SYDVKM.

This chain uses TRBV28 with TRBJ1-5; 7 nucleotides align to TRBD1. The germline V gene has CDR1 MDHEN and CDR2 SYDVKM. The ends lost 3 bases at V and 0 bases at J; junction bases unmatched: 8. This CDR3 contains 17 residues. The CDR3, as DNA: TGTGCCAGCAGTTTCGTCCAGGACAGGAATAGCAATCAGCCCCAGCATTTT. Protein sequence: CASSFVQDRNSNQPQHF. Full variable domain (rest looked up from reference TRBV28 and TRBJ1-5): DVKVTQSSRYLVKRTGEKVFLECVQDMDHENMFWYRQDPGLGLRLIYFSYDVKMKEKGDIPEGYSVSREKKERFSLILESASTNQTSMYLCASSFVQDRNSNQPQHFGDGTRLSIL.

The chain employs TRBV5-1 and TRBJ1-1; 9 bases fit TRBD1. Losses at the gene ends were 4 bases for V and 5 bases for J; bases not matched to a gene: 6. The CDR3 has 14 amino acids. From germline, CDR1 is SGHRS and CDR2 YFSETQ. Written as DNA, the CDR3 is TGCGCCAGCAGCCCCGATGGACAGGGGACTGAAGCTTTCTTT. Residues: CASSPDGQGTEAFF.

A word on this clone: The sample contains more than one DNA sequence encoding this CDR3. The rearrangement uses TRBV6-1 and TRBJ2-3; D remains ambiguous. The CDR3 spans 12 residues. The germline gives CDR1 MNHNS, CDR2 SASEGT. V was cut by 1 base and J by 9 bases, with 8 bases left in between. CDR3: CASSEGQRTQYF. The CDR3 DNA is TGTGCCAGCAGTGAAGGACAAAGGACGCAGTATTTT.

The CDR3 bases are TGTGCCAGTAGTCCACAGCTTAATGAAAAACTGTTTTTT. Amino acid sequence: CASSPQLNEKLFF. The chain combines TRBV19 with TRBJ1-4; no clear D gene. Germline lookup yields CDR1 LNHDA and CDR2 SQIVND (reference sequence). Trimming took off 5 bases at V and 4 bases at J, with 8 bases between the two ends. The CDR3 is 13 amino acids.

The V gene is TRBV6-1, the J gene TRBJ2-7; no firm D call. CDR1 and CDR2 from the germline V gene are MNHNS and SASEGT. CDR3 size: 15 residues. V lost 1 base, J lost 6 bases, and 16 bases lay in between. The DNA for the CDR3 is TGTGCCAGCAGTGAAGGGTCCGTATATCTTTTCGAGCAGTACTTC. Translating it yields CASSEGSVYLFEQYF.

The chain links TRBV27 to TRBJ1-4, with TRBD1 matching over 7 bases. CDR3 size: 15 residues. After removal of 8 bases from V and 3 bases from J, the junction contained 9 bases not matched to a gene. Germline CDR1 and CDR2: MNHEY and SMNVEV (reference sequence). The CDR3 bases are TGTGCCAGCGGAAAACAGGGGTTAGCTAATGAAAAACTGTTTTTT. The encoded protein is CASGKQGLANEKLFF.

The genes are TRBV29-1 and TRBJ2-2; 8 bases align to TRBD2. Germline lookup yields CDR1 SQVTM and CDR2 ANQGSEA. This CDR3 spans 15 amino acids. The trim removed 7 bases at V and 7 bases at J, leaving 14 bases unmatched. The CDR3 loop reads CSGGDTGGPIGELFF. Written as DNA, the CDR3 is TGCAGCGGAGGGGATACGGGAGGGCCAATCGGGGAGCTGTTTTTT.

The chain carries TRBV27 and TRBJ1-5; D not resolved. Between the trimmed V and J ends, which lost 4 bases and 7 bases, there was a span of 14 bases. Per germline, CDR1 MNHEY and CDR2 SMNVEV (reference sequence). This CDR3 is 14 amino acids long. The CDR3 region is CASSSLPSGQPQHF. CDR3 nucleotide sequence: TGTGCCAGCAGTTCTCTGCCTTCGGGGCAGCCCCAGCATTTT.

This sequence joins TRBV11-2 and TRBJ2-2; 11 nucleotides agree with TRBD1. The CDR3 length is 16 residues. J gave up 5 bases and V 5 bases, and 7 bases lay outside the gene matches. Per the germline V gene, CDR1 is SGHAT and CDR2 is FQNNGV. The CDR3 sequence is CASSRTGGGWTGELFF. The CDR3 nucleotides read TGTGCCAGCAGCCGGACAGGGGGCGGATGGACCGGGGAGCTGTTTTTT.

The chain is built from TRBV5-1 and TRBJ2-1; possibly TRBD1 for D (5 bases). The germline V and J ends were trimmed by 4 bases and 6 bases, with 14 bases remaining between them. Germline V gene data show CDR1 as SGHRS and CDR2 as YFSETQ. The CDR3 covers 14 residues. In DNA, the CDR3 is TGCGCCAGCAGCATATCTCAGGGATCCAATGAGCAGTTCTTC. Amino acid sequence: CASSISQGSNEQFF.